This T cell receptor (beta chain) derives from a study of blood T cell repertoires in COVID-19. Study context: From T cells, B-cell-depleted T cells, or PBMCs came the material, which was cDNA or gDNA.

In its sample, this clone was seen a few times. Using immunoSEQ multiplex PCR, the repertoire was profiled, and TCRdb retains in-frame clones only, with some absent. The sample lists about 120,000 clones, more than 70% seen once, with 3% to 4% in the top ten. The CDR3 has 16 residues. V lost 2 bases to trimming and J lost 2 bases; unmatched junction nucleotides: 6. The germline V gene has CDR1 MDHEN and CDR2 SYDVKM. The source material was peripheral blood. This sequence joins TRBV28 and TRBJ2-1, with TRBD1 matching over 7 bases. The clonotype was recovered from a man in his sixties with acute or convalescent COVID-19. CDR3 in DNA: TGTGCCAGCAGTTTAGTTACTGGACAGGCCTACAATGAGCAGTTCTTC. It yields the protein CASSLVTGQAYNEQFF. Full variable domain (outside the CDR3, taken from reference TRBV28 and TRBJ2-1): DVKVTQSSRYLVKRTGEKVFLECVQDMDHENMFWYRQDPGLGLRLIYFSYDVKMKEKGDIPEGYSVSREKKERFSLILESASTNQTSMYLCASSLVTGQAYNEQFFGPGTRLTVL.